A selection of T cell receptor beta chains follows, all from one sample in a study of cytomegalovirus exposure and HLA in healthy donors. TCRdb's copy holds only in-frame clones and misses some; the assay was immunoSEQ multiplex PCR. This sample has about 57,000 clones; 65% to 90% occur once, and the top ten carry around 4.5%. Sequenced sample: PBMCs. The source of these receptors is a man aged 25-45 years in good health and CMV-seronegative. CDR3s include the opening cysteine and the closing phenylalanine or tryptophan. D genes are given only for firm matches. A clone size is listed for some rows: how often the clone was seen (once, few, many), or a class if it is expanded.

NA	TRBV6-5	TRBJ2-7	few	TGTGCCAGCAGATACTACAGGGGCGGGGGGGAGCAGTACTTC	CASRYYRGGGEQYF
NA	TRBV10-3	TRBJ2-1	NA	TGTGCCATCGGGCGGGGAGCTATGGGTGGTGAGCAGTTCTTC	CAIGRGAMGGEQFF
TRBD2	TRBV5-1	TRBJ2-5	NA	TGCGCCAGCAGCATGGAGCGGGGACTAGCGGTCCGACAAGAGACCCAGTACTTC	CASSMERGLAVRQETQYF
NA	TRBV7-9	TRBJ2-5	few	TGTTCCAGCAGCCTGGGGTGGGGCTACTGGCAAGAGACCCAGTACTTC	CSSSLGWGYWQETQYF
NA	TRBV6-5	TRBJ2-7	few	TGTGCCAGCAGTTACTCAGAGCGCTCCTACGAGCAGTACTTC	CASSYSERSYEQYF
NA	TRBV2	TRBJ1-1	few	TGTGCCAGCAGTGAGAACAGGATGAACACTGAAGCTTTCTTT	CASSENRMNTEAFF
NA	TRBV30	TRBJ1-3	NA	TGTGCCTGGAGCGGAGACGCTGGAAACACCATATATTTT	CAWSGDAGNTIYF
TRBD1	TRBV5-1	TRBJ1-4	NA	TGCGCCAGCAGGGAGGACAGGGGTGGAGAAAAACTGTTTTTT	CASREDRGGEKLFF
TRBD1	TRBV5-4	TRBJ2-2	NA	TGTGCCAGCAGCTTACACGGGACAGGGGCAACCGGGGAGCTGTTTTTT	CASSLHGTGATGELFF
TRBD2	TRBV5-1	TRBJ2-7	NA	TGCGCCAGCAGCCTGGGGGTAGCGGGATACGAGCAGTACTTC	CASSLGVAGYEQYF
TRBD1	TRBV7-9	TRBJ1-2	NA	TGTTCCAGCACGACAGGGGGCTATGGCTACACCTTC	CSSTTGGYGYTF
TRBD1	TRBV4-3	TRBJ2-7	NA	TGCGCCAGCAGCCAGCGGACAGGATACAAGCAGTACTTC	CASSQRTGYKQYF
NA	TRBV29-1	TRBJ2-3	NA	TGCAGCGTTGAGGGGGGGACAGGCAGCGGCACAGATACGCAGTATTTT	CSVEGGTGSGTDTQYF
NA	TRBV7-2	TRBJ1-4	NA	TGTGCCAGCAGTCCTACTCCGGCGGGTGAAAAACTGTTTTTT	CASSPTPAGEKLFF
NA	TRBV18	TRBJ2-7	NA	TGTGCCAGCTCACCGCAGGCCCCCGGCGAGCAGTACTTC	CASSPQAPGEQYF
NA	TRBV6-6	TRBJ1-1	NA	TGTGCCAGCAGTTACTCTCTCGGCGGGGCTTTCTTT	CASSYSLGGAFF
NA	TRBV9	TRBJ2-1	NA	TGTGCCAGCAGCGTAGGATTTCAGGACTCCTACAATGAGCAGTTCTTC	CASSVGFQDSYNEQFF
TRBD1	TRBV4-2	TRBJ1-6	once	TGTGCCAGCAGCCAAGCCGTCCGGTTTGGAGGGACAGGGGTCGAATCAAGTCTCCACTTT	CASSQAVRFGGTGVESSLHF
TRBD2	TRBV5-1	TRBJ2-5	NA	TGCGCCAGCAGCTTGAACACCCTAGCGGCCCAGTACTTC	CASSLNTLAAQYF
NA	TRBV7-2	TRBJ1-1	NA	TGTGCCAGCACCCTTTACAAGAACACTGAAGCTTTCTTT	CASTLYKNTEAFF
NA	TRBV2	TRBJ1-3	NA	TGTGCCAGCAGTGCGCAGGGTGGCTCTGGAAACACCATATATTTT	CASSAQGGSGNTIYF
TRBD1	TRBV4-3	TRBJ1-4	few	TGCGCCAGCAGCCTGACGACAGGGGGAGAAAAACTGTTTTTT	CASSLTTGGEKLFF
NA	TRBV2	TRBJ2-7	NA	TGTGCCAGCAGTGAAGCAACCCCGCGGAGAGGCGAGCAGTACTTC	CASSEATPRRGEQYF
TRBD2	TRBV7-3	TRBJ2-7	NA	TGTGCCAGCAGCCCCCAGCCGGGGGGGGCGGGGGAGCAGTACTTC	CASSPQPGGAGEQYF
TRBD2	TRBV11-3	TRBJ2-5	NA	TGTGCCAGCAGCCCTAGGGGAGGGGTAGAGACCCAGTACTTC	CASSPRGGVETQYF
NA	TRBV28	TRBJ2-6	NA	TGTGCCAGCAGTCCAGAGGGACTCCAGTCTGGGGCCAACGTCCTGACTTTC	CASSPEGLQSGANVLTF
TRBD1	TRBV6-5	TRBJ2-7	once	TGTGCCAGCAGAACCAAAAGGACAGGCGCCTACGAGCAGTACTTC	CASRTKRTGAYEQYF
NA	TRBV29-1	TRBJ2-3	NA	TGCAGCGTAGGGACATACGATCGCACAGATACGCAGTATTTT	CSVGTYDRTDTQYF
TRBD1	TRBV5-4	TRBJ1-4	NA	TGTGCCAGCAGCCCCGGGACAGCTCTCCCCGAGAAACGGCTGTTTTTT	CASSPGTALPEKRLFF
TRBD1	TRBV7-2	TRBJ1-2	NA	TGTGCCAGCAGCGGGACAGGGGGTTATGGCTATGGCTACACCTTC	CASSGTGGYGYGYTF
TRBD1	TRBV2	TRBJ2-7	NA	TGTGCCAGCGTCGGGACAGGGTTTTCATACGAGCAGTACTTC	CASVGTGFSYEQYF
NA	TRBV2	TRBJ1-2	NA	TGTGCCAGCTTTAGACAGACAGATGGGTTCGGCTACACCTTC	CASFRQTDGFGYTF
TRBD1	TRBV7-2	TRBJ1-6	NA	TGTGCCGGCAGCCCCGACAGGGGAGCTTATAATTCACCCCTCCACTTT	CAGSPDRGAYNSPLHF
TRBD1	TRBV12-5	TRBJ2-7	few	TGTGCTAGTGGTTTGTTCGACAGGGGGTCCTACGAGCAGTACTTC	CASGLFDRGSYEQYF
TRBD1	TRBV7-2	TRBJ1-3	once	TGTGCCAGCAGCTTACGGGGGACCAGACAGGGAATACGAAACACCATATATTTT	CASSLRGTRQGIRNTIYF
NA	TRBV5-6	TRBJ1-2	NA	TGTGCCAGCAGCACAGGGCTGTATGGCTACACCTTC	CASSTGLYGYTF
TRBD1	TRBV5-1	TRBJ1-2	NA	TGCGCCAGCAGCCCCCGACAGGGACGAGACGGCTACACCTTC	CASSPRQGRDGYTF
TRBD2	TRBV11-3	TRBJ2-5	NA	TGTGCCAGCAGCTCTATTCGAGCGGGAGTCGAAGAGACCCAGTACTTC	CASSSIRAGVEETQYF
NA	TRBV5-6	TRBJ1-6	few	TGTGCCAGCAGCCCACGGAGGGGGGGCTCGGCCCTCCACTTT	CASSPRRGGSALHF
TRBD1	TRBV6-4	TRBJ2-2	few	TGTGCCAGCAGCGAGACCTCGACAGGGGCCGGGGAGCTGTTTTTT	CASSETSTGAGELFF
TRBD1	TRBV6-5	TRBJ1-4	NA	TGTGCCAGCAGTTACTTCGGGACAGGGAATGAAAAACTGTTTTTT	CASSYFGTGNEKLFF
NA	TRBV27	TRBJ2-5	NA	TGTGCCAGCAGCAAGTGGACAGCCGAAGAGACCCAGTACTTC	CASSKWTAEETQYF
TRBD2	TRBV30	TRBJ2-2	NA	TGTGCCGCGGAGTGTTTTGGTGGGGGGACTAGCGGGACCCTGAACACCGGGGAGCTGTTTTTT	CAAECFGGGTSGTLNTGELFF
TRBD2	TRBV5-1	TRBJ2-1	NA	TGCGCCAGCAGCCAGACTAGCGGGAGGGCCGGATCCTACAATGAGCAGTTCTTC	CASSQTSGRAGSYNEQFF
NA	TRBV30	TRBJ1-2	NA	TGTGCCTGGGCAGGGTCTAACTATGGCTACACCTTC	CAWAGSNYGYTF
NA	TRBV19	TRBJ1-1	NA	TGTGCCACCGCCTTGGGGGCCACTGAAGCTTTCTTT	CATALGATEAFF
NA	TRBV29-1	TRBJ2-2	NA	TGCAGCGTAGCCTCTAGCACCGGGGAGCTGTTTTTT	CSVASSTGELFF
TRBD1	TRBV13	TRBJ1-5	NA	TGTGCCAGCAGCTACGGGGACAGGCCCAATCAGCCCCAGCATTTT	CASSYGDRPNQPQHF
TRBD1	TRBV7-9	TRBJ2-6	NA	TGTGCCAGCGGCCCTGGACAGGGGGCATCTGGGGCCAACGTCCTGACTTTC	CASGPGQGASGANVLTF
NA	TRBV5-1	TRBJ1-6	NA	TGCGCCAGCATGCAACAGCCCGGCTCCTATAATTCACCCCTCCACTTT	CASMQQPGSYNSPLHF
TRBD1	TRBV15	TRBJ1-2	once	TGTGCCACCAGGAGAGGGACAGGGAACTATGGCTACACCTTC	CATRRGTGNYGYTF
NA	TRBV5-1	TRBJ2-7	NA	TGCGCCAGCAGCCCCCAGACAGGTTCCTACGAGCAGTACTTC	CASSPQTGSYEQYF
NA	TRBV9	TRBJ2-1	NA	TGTGCCAGCAGCGAGCGCAACCGGATCAGCTCCTACAATGAGCAGTTCTTC	CASSERNRISSYNEQFF
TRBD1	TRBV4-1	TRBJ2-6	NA	TGCGCCAGCAGCCTCACGACAGGGGCAGGCGAGGCCAACGTCCTGACTTTC	CASSLTTGAGEANVLTF